The 16 T cell receptor beta chains reported below all come from one sample, sequenced in a study of OX40 agonist ivuxolimab in advanced cancers. The protocol was immunoSEQ multiplex PCR, while the TCRdb copy is restricted to in-frame clones and leaves out a portion. The table has over 80,000 clones, around 87% seen once; the top ten hold roughly 4%. This sample comprised CD4+ or CD8+ T cells sorted from blood, obtained in a trial of the OX40 agonist ivuxolimab. The receptors shown here come from an adult with an advanced solid tumor such as melanoma, head and neck, liver or kidney cancer.

V and J are TRBV15 and TRBJ1-1, with 7 bases matching TRBD1. Germline V gene sequence: CDR1 LNHNV, CDR2 YYDKDF (reference sequence). This CDR3 spans 16 amino acids. The V segment lost 0 bases and the J segment 11 bases; nucleotides outside the gene matches: 15. This CDR3 reads CATSRDLRTGRVGAFF. The CDR3 DNA reads as TGTGCCACCAGCAGAGATCTCCGGACAGGCCGTGTTGGTGCTTTCTTT.

The rearrangement joins TRBV11-3 to TRBJ1-2, with D perhaps TRBD1 (5 bases). There are 14 residues in the CDR3. CDR1 is SGHNT, CDR2 YENEEA, per germline. V lost 3 bases and J 7 bases, leaving 15 bases between the germline ends. The CDR3 here is CASSFTGLLVGYTF. The CDR3 bases are TGTGCCAGCAGCTTCACGGGGCTCTTGGTTGGCTACACCTTC.

The chain has TRBV28 and TRBJ2-7; no definite D call. Germline V gene sequence: CDR1 MDHEN, CDR2 SYDVKM. CDR3 length: 11 amino acids. V was clipped by 4 bases and J by 1 base, with 2 bases between them. In nucleotides, the CDR3 is TGTGCCAGCAGTTCTTCCTACGAGCAGTACTTC. This encodes CASSSSYEQYF.

V usage is TRBV7-2 and J usage is TRBJ1-4; D ambiguous. CDR3 size: 14 residues. Germline CDR1 and CDR2: SGHTA and FQGNSA. With 5 bases removed from V and 6 bases from J, the gap between germline ends came to 13 bases. In DNA, the CDR3 is TGTGCCAGCAGCCAAGCGGCTGGGGATGAAAAACTGTTTTTT. It is translated as CASSQAAGDEKLFF.

This sequence joins TRBV7-2 and TRBJ1-5; no clear D gene. The CDR3 is made up of 14 amino acids. Trimming removed 1 base from V and 6 bases from J, with 10 bases in between. The V gene's germline CDR1 is SGHTA and CDR2 FQGNSA. The chain's CDR3 is CASSLDGYRQPQHF. The DNA for the CDR3 is TGTGCCAGCAGCTTAGACGGATACCGTCAGCCCCAGCATTTT.

This sequence joins TRBV2 and TRBJ2-3, with D tentatively TRBD1 or TRBD2 (5 bases each). V was trimmed by 6 bases and J by 2 bases, leaving 18 bases between them. Germline V gene lookup returns CDR1 SNHLY and CDR2 FYNNEI. This CDR3 has 16 residues. This CDR3 reads CASRDTPGRTTDTQYF. CDR3 nucleotides: TGTGCCAGCAGGGATACTCCGGGACGAACCACAGATACGCAGTATTTT.

This chain connects TRBV2 to TRBJ1-2, with D unclear. Trimming removed 5 bases from V and 11 bases from J, with 15 bases in between. Per germline, CDR1 SNHLY and CDR2 FYNNEI. The CDR3 extends over 12 amino acids. The CDR3 nucleotides are TGTGCCAGCAGTCCGGGCCCCCAGAGGTACACCTTC. This encodes CASSPGPQRYTF.

V is TRBV11-3 and J is TRBJ1-2; D is unresolved. The CDR3 contains 14 residues. Trimming left V 7 bases short and J 8 bases short, with 20 bases between. Germline V lookup: CDR1 SGHNT, CDR2 YENEEA. Written as DNA, the CDR3 is TGTGCCAGCAAAGAAGTCGGACCCACGAGAGGCTACACCTTC. It codes for CASKEVGPTRGYTF.

The table lists this clone with a few counts. The rearrangement links TRBV27 to TRBJ2-1; no clear D. The CDR3 is 17 residues long. With 3 bases removed from V and 0 bases from J, the gap between germline ends came to 15 bases. Germline CDR1 is MNHEY and CDR2 is SMNVEV (reference sequence). The CDR3 nucleotides read TGTGCCAGCAGTTTCCCCCTCACTTCAACCTCCTACAATGAGCAGTTCTTC. It translates to CASSFPLTSTSYNEQFF.

This clone was counted a few times. The V and J genes are TRBV19 and TRBJ2-1; D not resolved. V gave up 7 bases and J gave up 10 bases, with 14 bases separating them. Germline CDR1 and CDR2: LNHDA and SQIVND (reference sequence). There are 12 residues in the CDR3. The CDR3 nucleotides are TGTGCCAGTACCACTCGGACGTCCGAGCAGTTCTTC. Translating it yields CASTTRTSEQFF. Variable domain in full (rest from reference TRBV19 and TRBJ2-1): DGGITQSPKYLFRKEGQNVTLSCEQNLNHDAMYWYRQDPGQGLRLIYYSQIVNDFQKGDIAEGYSVSREKKESFPLTVTSAQKNPTAFYLCASTTRTSEQFFGPGTRLTVL.

The chain links TRBV29-1 to TRBJ1-5, with TRBD1 identical over 10 bases. The CDR3 contains 15 residues. Trimming removed 5 bases from V and 0 bases from J; junction bases left unmatched: 4. The germline gives CDR1 SQVTM, CDR2 ANQGSEA. The CDR3 loop is CSVWTGGGSNQPQHF. CDR3 DNA: TGCAGCGTTTGGACAGGGGGAGGTAGCAATCAGCCCCAGCATTTT.

The gene calls are TRBV7-2 and TRBJ1-5, with D perhaps matching TRBD1 (5 bases). V lost 2 bases, J lost 5 bases, and 7 bases lay in between. This CDR3 is built from 13 residues. From germline, CDR1 is SGHTA and CDR2 FQGNSA. The CDR3 nucleotides are TGTGCCAGCAGCTTACGCAGGGATCAGCCCCAGCATTTT. Translating gives CASSLRRDQPQHF.

CDR3 in amino acids: CASSPTGTASGANVLTF. The CDR3 region has the DNA TGTGCCAGCTCACCCACCGGGACAGCCTCTGGGGCCAACGTCCTGACTTTC. The chain carries TRBV18 and TRBJ2-6; the match to TRBD1 covers 7 bases. Trimming took 3 bases from V and 0 from J; bases not matched to a gene: 5. The CDR3 runs to 17 residues. Germline V gene sequence: CDR1 KGHSH, CDR2 LQKENI. The full variable domain, in which reference TRBV18 and TRBJ2-6 provide the parts outside the CDR3, is NAGVMQNPRHLVRRRGQEARLRCSPMKGHSHVYWYRQLPEEGLKFMVYLQKENIIDESGMPKERFSAEFPKEGPSILRIQQVVRGDSAAYFCASSPTGTASGANVLTFGAGSRLTVL.

The chain carries TRBV6-1 and TRBJ2-5; TRBD2 agrees at 9 bases. The V gene end was trimmed by 5 bases and the J gene end by 3 bases; junction bases not matched to a gene: 4. CDR3 length: 14 residues. CDR1 and CDR2 from the germline V gene are MNHNS and SASEGT. The CDR3 nucleotides read TGTGCCAGCAGTACGCGGACTAGCGAAGAGACCCAGTACTTC. Encoded protein: CASSTRTSEETQYF.

The chain has TRBV19 and TRBJ2-1, with unresolved D. Germline CDR1 LNHDA, CDR2 SQIVND (reference sequence). V shed 0 bases and J shed 4 bases, with 7 bases lying between them. The CDR3 has 14 amino acids. As DNA, the CDR3 is TGTGCCAGTAGTATAGACCCTGGGTACAATGAGCAGTTCTTC. This translates into CASSIDPGYNEQFF. The variable domain in full, completed from reference TRBV19 and TRBJ2-1, reads DGGITQSPKYLFRKEGQNVTLSCEQNLNHDAMYWYRQDPGQGLRLIYYSQIVNDFQKGDIAEGYSVSREKKESFPLTVTSAQKNPTAFYLCASSIDPGYNEQFFGPGTRLTVL.

V and J are TRBV19 and TRBJ2-1; D unresolved. In germline, CDR1 is LNHDA, CDR2 SQIVND (reference sequence). CDR3 size: 12 residues. V lost 3 bases and J 8 bases, leaving 8 bases between the germline ends. In DNA form, the CDR3 reads TGTGCCAGTAGTATTGTACCCTATGAGCAGTTCTTC. Translation: CASSIVPYEQFF.